The 10 T cell receptor beta chains below were found in one sample sequenced in a study of blood T cell repertoires in COVID-19. Clones were read by immunoSEQ multiplex PCR, and TCRdb kept only the in-frame ones, dropping some. The repertoire holds 55,000 to 65,000 clones, with 70% to 90% as singletons. The sequenced sample was peripheral blood. The receptors shown here come from a man in his sixties with acute or convalescent COVID-19.

V is TRBV30 and J is TRBJ2-3, with TRBD2 matching 8 bases. The length of the CDR3 is 15 residues. Germline CDR1 reads GTSNPN; CDR2 reads SVGIG (reference sequence). The V gene end was trimmed by 0 bases and the J gene end by 5 bases; junction bases not matched to a gene: 7. CDR3 sequence: CAWSVAGRARDTQYF. The CDR3, as DNA: TGTGCCTGGAGTGTCGCCGGGAGGGCCCGAGATACGCAGTATTTT.

The genes are TRBV19 and TRBJ1-2, with TRBD1 matching 7 bases. V trimming: 7 bases; J trimming: 2 bases; junction bases outside the gene matches: 10. Germline V gene sequence: CDR1 LNHDA, CDR2 SQIVND (reference sequence). The CDR3 has 15 residues. The CDR3 DNA sequence: TGTGCCAGTACCGTGGGACAGTACCTAAACTATGGCTACACCTTC. This sequence encodes CASTVGQYLNYGYTF. The whole variable domain, remainder taken from reference TRBV19 and TRBJ1-2, is DGGITQSPKYLFRKEGQNVTLSCEQNLNHDAMYWYRQDPGQGLRLIYYSQIVNDFQKGDIAEGYSVSREKKESFPLTVTSAQKNPTAFYLCASTVGQYLNYGYTFGSGTRLTVV.

The gene calls are TRBV6-1 and TRBJ2-7, with 10 nucleotides matching TRBD1. CDR1 and CDR2 (germline): MNHNS, SASEGT. The junction had 5 bases not matched to a gene; V was cut back by 0 bases and J by 3 bases. The CDR3 is 16 residues long. CDR3 protein: CASSEAGGQGIYEQYF. In DNA, the CDR3 is TGTGCCAGCAGTGAAGCGGGGGGACAGGGGATCTACGAGCAGTACTTC.

The rearrangement joins TRBV18 to TRBJ2-2; D perhaps matches TRBD1 (6 bases). The CDR3 spans 14 residues. V lost 2 bases and J 4 bases, leaving 8 bases between the germline ends. Germline CDR1 KGHSH, CDR2 LQKENI. In DNA form, the CDR3 reads TGTGCCAGCTCACCATGGGACACCACCGGGGAGCTGTTTTTT. Protein sequence: CASSPWDTTGELFF.

The rearrangement uses TRBV2 and TRBJ1-1; D possibly corresponds to TRBD1 (5 bases). The V end lost 10 bases, the J end lost 3 bases, and 12 bases lay between the germline ends. The CDR3 length is 12 residues. Looked up from germline, CDR1 is SNHLY and CDR2 is FYNNEI. The CDR3, as DNA: TGTGCCACCTCCCAAGGGGACACTGAAGCTTTCTTT. Residues: CATSQGDTEAFF.

Regarding this clone: Other DNA sequences in the same sample also yield this CDR3. The CDR3 region is CASSFRPSSYEQYF. The DNA of the CDR3 is TGTGCCAGCAGTTTCCGTCCGAGCTCCTACGAGCAGTACTTC. The chain has TRBV27 and TRBJ2-7, with D hard to call. V lost 3 bases and J lost 0, with 9 bases in between. From germline, CDR1 is MNHEY and CDR2 SMNVEV (reference sequence). This CDR3 has 14 residues.

The chain employs TRBV6-1 and TRBJ1-6, with D hard to call. V dropped 1 base and J dropped 9 bases, with 10 bases sitting between them. The CDR3 loop spans 14 amino acids. The germline V gene has CDR1 MNHNS and CDR2 SASEGT. The DNA for the CDR3 is TGTGCCAGCAGTGAAGTGCAGGTCTCTTCACCCCTCCACTTT. Residues: CASSEVQVSSPLHF.

J is TRBJ2-1 and V is TRBV28, with D unresolved. This CDR3 is 11 amino acids long. V dropped 3 bases and J dropped 7 bases, with 4 bases sitting between them. The V gene's germline CDR1 is MDHEN and CDR2 SYDVKM. CDR3 sequence: CASSLRNEQFF. CDR3 DNA: TGTGCCAGCAGTTTGAGGAATGAGCAGTTCTTC.

The chain couples TRBV7-8 to TRBJ2-1; D gene unclear. Germline V gene data show CDR1 as SGHVS and CDR2 as FQNEAQ. Trimming took off 2 bases at V and 4 bases at J, with 6 bases between the two ends. The CDR3 runs to 13 residues. The CDR3 DNA follows: TGTGCCAGCAGCTTAAATCCTTACAATGAGCAGTTCTTC. Its protein is CASSLNPYNEQFF.

The chain uses TRBV18 and TRBJ2-7, with 9 bases matching TRBD1. Germline values: CDR1 KGHSH, CDR2 LQKENI. The ends lost 4 bases at V and 5 bases at J; junction bases unmatched: 6. The CDR3 contains 14 residues. This CDR3 reads CASSLRTGADEQYF. The DNA of the CDR3 is TGTGCCAGCTCACTACGGACAGGGGCGGACGAGCAGTACTTC. Looking up the rest from reference TRBV18 and TRBJ2-7 gives the full variable domain: NAGVMQNPRHLVRRRGQEARLRCSPMKGHSHVYWYRQLPEEGLKFMVYLQKENIIDESGMPKERFSAEFPKEGPSILRIQQVVRGDSAAYFCASSLRTGADEQYFGPGTRLTVT.